These 11 T cell receptor beta chains share one sample of origin, sequenced in a study of persistence of HIV-infected CD4 T cells. For these receptors, no antigen is known. The libraries were made with immunoSEQ version 4 in survey mode. The method was immunoSEQ multiplex PCR; TCRdb's version includes in-frame clones alone and lacks a portion of them. The data hold about 43,000 clones, with around 92% observed a single time. Nonspecific anti-CD3/anti-CD28 bead stimulation represents the broad CD4+ T cell repertoire. Sorting selected CD4+ T cells upregulating both CD40 ligand and CD69. The sample in question was CD4+ T cells sorted from PBMCs after roughly 18-hour stimulation, obtained from a patient who received antiretroviral therapy. All receptors derive from an adult man with HIV who was CMV-seropositive.

This sequence joins TRBV4-1 and TRBJ2-7, with D hard to call. V gave up 0 bases and J gave up 8 bases, with 8 bases separating them. The CDR3 is made up of 12 amino acids. Germline V lookup: CDR1 MGHRA, CDR2 YSYEKL. The CDR3 DNA follows: TGCGCCAGCAGCCAAGATATGGGGAAGCAGTACTTC. Encoded protein: CASSQDMGKQYF.

V is TRBV2 and J is TRBJ1-2; no clear D. Germline V lookup: CDR1 SNHLY, CDR2 FYNNEI. The V and J ends lost 4 bases and 0 bases respectively, with 12 bases between them. This CDR3 comprises 15 residues. The DNA for the CDR3 is TGTGCCAGCAGTGCCGATCGGACGGCTAACTATGGCTACACCTTC. Encoded protein: CASSADRTANYGYTF.

This clone showed up just once. The chain uses TRBV24-1 and TRBJ2-2; weak D call: TRBD1 (5 bases). Germline V lookup: CDR1 KGHDR, CDR2 SFDVKD. The length of the CDR3 is 14 residues. Deletions cut 3 bases from V and 7 bases from J, with 11 bases between. CDR3 DNA sequence: TGTGCCACCAGTGATGGGTATCAGGGCGGGGAGCTGTTTTTT. This sequence encodes CATSDGYQGGELFF.

The CDR3 region is CASSYMGGSPLHF. CDR3 coding DNA: TGTGCCAGCAGTTATATGGGTGGCTCACCCCTCCACTTT. V gene TRBV6-6 combines with J gene TRBJ1-6; D not resolved. V lost 3 bases and J lost 10, with 10 bases in between. The CDR3 sequence is 13 residues long. Germline V gene lookup returns CDR1 MNHNY and CDR2 SVGAGI (reference sequence).

In its sample, this clone was seen a few times. The V and J genes are TRBV29-1 and TRBJ1-3, with a tentative D call TRBD1 (5 bases). The CDR3 extends over 14 amino acids. The germline V gene encodes CDR1 SQVTM and CDR2 ANQGSEA. Between the trimmed V and J ends, which lost 4 bases and 0 bases, there was a span of 10 bases. DNA of the CDR3: TGCAGCGTTGCGGGGGTCAGCTCTGGAAACACCATATATTTT. Its protein is CSVAGVSSGNTIYF. The variable domain in full, completed from reference TRBV29-1 and TRBJ1-3, reads SAVISQKPSRDICQRGTSLTIQCQVDSQVTMMFWYRQQPGQSLTLIATANQGSEATYESGFVIDKFPISRPNLTFSTLTVSNMSPEDSSIYLCSVAGVSSGNTIYFGEGSWLTVV.

The chain carries TRBV28 and TRBJ1-1; no firm D call. CDR1 is MDHEN, CDR2 SYDVKM, per germline. The CDR3 sequence is 13 residues long. The ends were cut back, 8 bases at V and 0 bases at J, with 10 bases in the middle. The CDR3 DNA follows: TGTGCCAGCGTATATCGTATGAACACTGAAGCTTTCTTT. Translating gives CASVYRMNTEAFF. Drawing the rest from reference TRBV28 and TRBJ1-1, the complete variable domain is DVKVTQSSRYLVKRTGEKVFLECVQDMDHENMFWYRQDPGLGLRLIYFSYDVKMKEKGDIPEGYSVSREKKERFSLILESASTNQTSMYLCASVYRMNTEAFFGQGTRLTVV.

The chain links TRBV18 to TRBJ2-1, with D perhaps TRBD2 (5 bases). V was pared by 0 bases and J by 0 bases, with 9 bases between. This CDR3 is 16 amino acids long. The germline CDR1 and CDR2 sequences are KGHSH and LQKENI. The DNA of the CDR3 is TGTGCCAGCTCACCACCGAGCGGTAGCTCCTACAATGAGCAGTTCTTC. It yields the protein CASSPPSGSSYNEQFF.

This clone was picked up one time. The V gene is TRBV21-1, the J gene TRBJ1-5. TRBV21-1 is noted as a pseudogene. The CDR3 has 16 amino acids. DNA for the CDR3: TGTGCCAGCAGATCCAAGGCCCGGTGGCCCAATCAGCCCCAGCATTTT. This encodes CASRSKARWPNQPQHF.

This rearrangement joins TRBV6-5 to TRBJ2-7; D is uncertain. CDR1 MNHEY and CDR2 SVGAGI come from the germline V gene. V lost 4 bases to trimming and J lost 0 bases, with 10 bases between them. The CDR3 loop spans 14 amino acids. The DNA of the CDR3 is TGTGCCAGCAGTTCGACCGTTAGCTCCTACGAGCAGTACTTC. It yields the protein CASSSTVSSYEQYF.

The chain couples TRBV7-9 to TRBJ2-1, with 9 bases identical to TRBD2. Germline loops: CDR1 SEHNR, CDR2 FQNEAQ (reference sequence). CDR3 size: 17 residues. V trimming: 1 base; J trimming: 4 bases; junction bases outside the gene matches: 8. The CDR3 spells CASSLGISGGLYNEQFF. DNA for the CDR3: TGTGCCAGCAGCTTAGGCATTAGCGGGGGCTTGTACAATGAGCAGTTCTTC.

This chain joins TRBV21-1 and TRBJ1-3. TRBV21-1 is classified as a pseudogene. CDR3 length equals 16 residues. CDR3 bases: TGTGCCAGCAGACCCTTAGAATCGGATTGTGGAAACACCATATATTTT. This codes for CASRPLESDCGNTIYF.